The sequence of this TCR beta chain was determined in a study of T cells in Graves' hyperthyroidism and ophthalmopathy. RNA transcripts yielded amplified TCR beta CDR3 regions. Researchers ran a first-round RT-PCR on the TCR CDR3 using the HTBI primer set. TCRdb called the multiplex PCR reads again in MiXCR, with one record for every CDR3 protein. Seen here are roughly 630,000 distinct CDR3 sequences, around 16% observed once, and the top ten hold about 7%. CDR3 length equals 15 residues. The V and J ends lost 7 bases and 4 bases, in that order; junction bases with no gene match: 10. Per germline, CDR1 MDHEN and CDR2 SYDVKM.

Sequenced: blood. This chain connects TRBV28 to TRBJ2-7; 10 nucleotides line up with TRBD2. The origin of this receptor is a woman aged 25 to 45 with Graves' hyperthyroidism. CDR3 in amino acids: CASNPSGGLVYEQYF. Here the CDR3 DNA reads TGTGCCAGCAACCCTAGCGGGGGCCTCGTTTACGAGCAGTACTTC.